This T cell receptor beta chain is drawn from a study of CD8+ T cells in alopecia areata. On the study more broadly: Treatment comprised oral tofacitinib, 5 to 10 mg twice daily, in treated patients.

As part of sample collection, lesional scalp punch biopsies and peripheral blood were taken from alopecia areata patients. About this clone itself: What it binds is unknown.

Whole-study findings and limits: Alopecia totalis/universalis scalp especially showed more expanded CD8+ clones than normal scalp. Sequencing of scalp tissue also captures the resident alphabeta T cells of normal skin.

RNA was isolated and reverse transcribed to cDNA, the sequencing template. The repertoire was sequenced with immunoSEQ multiplex PCR; TCRdb's copy has only in-frame clones and lacks some. The sample records approximately 13,000 clones, under 65% being singletons. V shed 5 bases and J shed 1 base, with 8 bases lying between them. The CDR3 length is 14 residues. Germline V gives CDR1 MNHEY, CDR2 SVGAGI. The receptor was isolated from a human donor with alopecia areata. The chain has TRBV6-5 and TRBJ1-4; D remains ambiguous. This specimen consisted of skin, obtained at week 0. The CDR3 reads CASSQTRTNEKLFF. CDR3 coding DNA: TGTGCCAGCAGTCAGACACGAACTAATGAAAAACTGTTTTTT.